The 15 T cell receptor beta chains listed next were all sequenced from one sample in a study of blood T cells in healthy people across ages (dated by TCRdb to the mid-2010s). Receptor libraries were prepared by 5' RACE. TCRdb names Illumina HiSeq 2500 as the instrument used. A second PCR of about 7 to 12 cycles was run with a J-beta primer mix and a sample-barcoded 5' primer. TCRdb reprocessed the public reads (quality trimming at Q25 with fastp, clone calling with MiXCR) and kept in-frame beta chains. Each entry is one CDR3 protein sequence, shown with its most common DNA and genes. The sample contains about 760,000 distinct CDR3 sequences, more than 50% of them found a single time. Together, the top ten hold about a quarter of the sample. The sample comprised blood. All receptors derive from a man aged 40-49 years in good health.

This clonotype was observed once. V gene TRBV5-5 combines with J gene TRBJ2-1; no firm D call. There are 21 residues in the CDR3. V was trimmed by 0 bases and J by 0 bases, leaving 25 bases between them. The V gene's germline CDR1 is SGHKS and CDR2 YYEKEE (reference sequence). CDR3 loop: CASSLEPSLGPVRISYNEQFF. Here the CDR3 DNA reads TGTGCCAGCAGCTTGGAGCCCTCCCTCGGTCCAGTCCGAATCTCCTACAATGAGCAGTTCTTC. The full variable domain, with the rest looked up from reference TRBV5-5 and TRBJ2-1, is DAGVTQSPTHLIKTRGQQVTLRCSPISGHKSVSWYQQVLGQGPQFIFQYYEKEERGRGNFPDRFSARQFPNYSSELNVNALLLGDSALYLCASSLEPSLGPVRISYNEQFFGPGTRLTVL.

The rearrangement links TRBV14 to TRBJ2-7, with 7 positions matching TRBD1. CDR1 and CDR2 from the germline V gene are SGHDN and FVKESK. This CDR3 has 14 amino acids. With 5 bases clipped from V and 5 bases from J, the junction kept 9 bases outside the gene matches. CDR3 in amino acids: CASSFKQGTHEQYF. DNA for the CDR3: TGTGCCAGCAGCTTTAAACAGGGGACCCACGAGCAGTACTTC.

The chain is built from TRBV6-6 and TRBJ1-5; 8 bases agree with TRBD1. Trimming cost V 4 bases and J 2 bases; bases outside gene matches: 7. Germline assignment: CDR1 MNHNY and CDR2 SVGAGI (reference sequence). The CDR3 sequence is 16 residues long. CDR3 in amino acids: CASSLRTGRGNQPQHF. The CDR3 DNA reads TGTGCCAGCAGTTTACGGACAGGGAGGGGCAATCAGCCCCAGCATTTT.

The rearrangement uses TRBV28 and TRBJ2-1; either TRBD1 or TRBD2 may supply D (8 bases each). CDR3 length equals 13 residues. Looked up from germline, CDR1 is MDHEN and CDR2 is SYDVKM. The germline V and J ends were trimmed by 10 bases and 9 bases, with 19 bases remaining between them. The CDR3 nucleotides read TGTGCCACCAGGGGGCGGGGGGTAGGTGAGCAGTTCTTC. Amino acids: CATRGRGVGEQFF.

In this sample, this clonotype turned up a few times. V usage is TRBV7-9 and J usage is TRBJ1-1; no reliable D call. V dropped 1 base and J dropped 7 bases, with 10 bases sitting between them. Germline assignment: CDR1 SEHNR and CDR2 FQNEAQ (reference sequence). The CDR3 is 13 amino acids. The CDR3 nucleotides read TGTGCCAGCAGCTTAGATAACAGCTATGAAGCTTTCTTT. This encodes CASSLDNSYEAFF.

The chain uses TRBV25-1 and TRBJ1-6; D gene uncertain. This CDR3 spans 14 amino acids. CDR1 is MGHDK, CDR2 SYGVNS, per germline. Trimming took 2 bases from V and 3 from J, leaving 5 bases between them. The CDR3 nucleotides read TGTGCCAGCAGTGAAGTCAGCTATAATTCACCCCTCCACTTT. Translating it yields CASSEVSYNSPLHF. The complete variable domain, with remaining parts taken from reference TRBV25-1 and TRBJ1-6, reads EADIYQTPRYLVIGTGKKITLECSQTMGHDKMYWYQQDPGMELHLIHYSYGVNSTEKGDLSSESTVSRIRTEHFPLTLESARPSHTSQYLCASSEVSYNSPLHFGNGTRLTVT.

The chain has TRBV20-1 and TRBJ1-2; weak D call: TRBD1 (6 bases). The V gene's germline CDR1 is DFQATT and CDR2 SNEGSKA (reference sequence). The CDR3 is 13 residues long. The CDR3 here is CNSDSHGIDGYTF. CDR3 in DNA: TGCAACTCGGACAGTCATGGAATTGATGGCTACACCTTC.

The chain carries TRBV5-1 and TRBJ2-4, with 16 bases identical to TRBD2. The CDR3 runs to 17 residues. CDR1 and CDR2 (germline): SGHRS, YFSETQ. Germline trimming cut 3 bases from V and 15 bases from J; bases unmatched to any gene: 15. The CDR3 DNA reads TGCGCCAGCAGCTCCGGGACTAGCGGGAGGGCCCTCCTCGAAAGGTACTTC. The encoded protein is CASSSGTSGRALLERYF.

The chain employs TRBV5-1 and TRBJ2-5; 10 bases match TRBD1. CDR1 and CDR2 (germline): SGHRS, YFSETQ. The CDR3 has 13 amino acids. The J segment lost 5 bases and the V segment lost 3 bases, leaving 1 base of the junction unmatched. For the CDR3, the DNA is TGCGCCAGCAGCTCGGGACAGGGGGAGACCCAGTACTTC. Protein product: CASSSGQGETQYF.

This clonotype was detected a few times. The V gene is TRBV15, the J gene TRBJ1-4; D remains ambiguous. V lost 8 bases and J 5 bases, leaving 12 bases between the germline ends. Germline CDR1 reads LNHNV; CDR2 reads YYDKDF (reference sequence). The length of the CDR3 is 13 residues. The CDR3 DNA reads TGTGCCACCGAGCCGGGTGGGAATGAAAAACTGTTTTTT. Translation gives CATEPGGNEKLFF.

There are a few counts of this clonotype. The rearrangement uses TRBV29-1 and TRBJ1-6, with TRBD1 identical over 7 bases. CDR1 is SQVTM, CDR2 ANQGSEA, per germline. Trimming removed 6 bases from V and 7 bases from J; junction bases left unmatched: 9. The CDR3 runs to 14 residues. In DNA form, the CDR3 reads TGCAGCGTCGCTGAAGACAGGGTAAATTCACCCCTCCACTTT. This translates into CSVAEDRVNSPLHF. Filled out from reference TRBV29-1 and TRBJ1-6, the complete variable domain reads SAVISQKPSRDICQRGTSLTIQCQVDSQVTMMFWYRQQPGQSLTLIATANQGSEATYESGFVIDKFPISRPNLTFSTLTVSNMSPEDSSIYLCSVAEDRVNSPLHFGNGTRLTVT.

This clonotype was counted between two and nine times. The chain combines TRBV7-2 with TRBJ1-4; D gene uncertain. CDR1 SGHTA and CDR2 FQGNSA come from the germline V gene. V was trimmed by 0 bases and J by 6 bases, leaving 8 bases between them. This CDR3 is 14 amino acids long. CDR3 sequence (DNA): TGTGCCAGCAGCTTAGCCCCAGGAGATGAAAAACTGTTTTTT. Its protein is CASSLAPGDEKLFF.

The chain carries TRBV4-1 and TRBJ1-5, with D maybe TRBD1 (5 bases). CDR1 MGHRA and CDR2 YSYEKL come from the germline V gene. This CDR3 is built from 15 residues. V lost 1 base to trimming and J lost 3 bases, with 10 bases between them. In nucleotides, the CDR3 is TGCGCCAGCAGCCAAGCAGAAGGGGTCAATCAGCCCCAGCATTTT. It is translated as CASSQAEGVNQPQHF.

The chain recombines TRBV6-2 or TRBV6-3 with TRBJ2-4; the D call may be TRBD1 or TRBD2 (5 bases each). Germline V CDR1 and CDR2: MNHEY, SVGEGT. V was pared by 5 bases and J by 6 bases, with 17 bases between. The CDR3 totals 15 residues. CDR3 sequence: CASSPSGTRRNIQYF. For the CDR3, the DNA is TGTGCCAGCAGTCCATCCGGGACCAGAAGAAACATTCAGTACTTC.

About this clonotype: A much larger clonotype is one base distant, so this may be a read error. The chain recombines TRBV7-7 with TRBJ1-2; 10 bases are shared with TRBD1. Germline V lookup: CDR1 SSHAT, CDR2 FNYEAQ (reference sequence). CDR3 length equals 17 residues. CDR3 residues: CASSFKSRDRGRNGYTF. The CDR3 region has the DNA TGTGCTAGCAGCTTTAAAAGCCGGGACAGGGGACGGAATGGCTACACCTTC. Together with reference TRBV7-7 and TRBJ1-2, the CDR3 gives the full variable domain: GAGVSQSPRYKVTKRGQDVTLRCDPISSHATLYWYQQALGQGPEFLTYFNYEAQPDKSGLPSDRFSAERPEGSISTLTIQRTEQRDSAMYRCASSFKSRDRGRNGYTFGSGTRLTVV.